A single sample is the source of the 25 T cell receptor beta chains below, sequenced in a study of regulatory T cells in long-lasting Graves disease. Library construction for TCR beta used iRepertoire HTBI primers and Arm-PCR of CDR3 regions. TCRdb re-derived calls from the multiplex PCR reads in MiXCR, one entry per CDR3 protein. Seen here are 200,000 to 250,000 distinct CDR3 sequences, 18% observed once, and the top ten hold around 20%. Stated time point: newly diagnosed GD, antithyroid drugs for less than 3 months. PBMC RNA was the source of the TCR library. The input for sequencing was peripheral blood mononuclear cells (PBMCs), taken at new diagnosis, from a patient treated with antithyroid drugs. These receptors were collected from a female donor with Graves disease.

This clonotype appeared many times. The gene calls are TRBV5-8 and TRBJ2-1; weak D call: TRBD1 (6 bases). V was trimmed by 0 bases and J by 5 bases, leaving 12 bases between them. The V gene's germline CDR1 is SGHTS and CDR2 YDEGEE. The CDR3 is 15 amino acids. This chain's CDR3 is CASSLVRDTDNEQFF. For the CDR3, the DNA is TGTGCCAGCAGCTTGGTCCGGGACACTGACAATGAGCAGTTCTTC.

This clonotype was seen at least ten times. The J gene is TRBJ2-1, the V gene TRBV12-3 or TRBV12-4; no firm D call. V shed 6 bases and J shed 5 bases, with 8 bases lying between them. The CDR3 loop spans 12 amino acids. CDR3 residues: CASRGHDNEQFF. CDR3 nucleotide sequence: TGTGCCAGCAGAGGGCACGACAATGAGCAGTTCTTC.

This clonotype was seen at least ten times. The chain's CDR3 is CASSEVFAGGEAFF. CDR3 sequence (DNA): TGTGCCAGCAGTGAAGTCTTTGCAGGTGGTGAAGCTTTCTTT. The J gene is TRBJ1-1, the V gene TRBV6-2 or TRBV6-3, with D hard to call. V lost 5 bases and J lost 7, with 17 bases in between. CDR1 and CDR2 from the germline V gene are MNHEY and SVGEGT. The CDR3 is made up of 14 amino acids.

Many counts were recorded for this clonotype. The chain is built from TRBV14 and TRBJ2-6; D gene unclear. V was clipped by 0 bases and J by 0 bases, with 15 bases between them. There are 19 residues in the CDR3. CDR1 SGHDN and CDR2 FVKESK come from the germline V gene. CDR3 region: CASSQDLSFWDSGANVLTF. The CDR3, as DNA: TGTGCCAGCAGCCAAGATCTAAGCTTCTGGGACTCTGGGGCCAACGTCCTGACTTTC. Full variable domain (missing parts from reference TRBV14 and TRBJ2-6): EAGVTQFPSHSVIEKGQTVTLRCDPISGHDNLYWYRRVMGKEIKFLLHFVKESKQDESGMPNNRFLAERTGGTYSTLKVQPAELEDSGVYFCASSQDLSFWDSGANVLTFGAGSRLTVL.

To note about this clonotype: A much more abundant neighbour one base away suggests this may be a read error. The V and J genes are TRBV7-9 and TRBJ2-1; 7 bases line up with TRBD2. Germline V gives CDR1 SEHNR, CDR2 FQNEAQ (reference sequence). Trimming at V came to 2 bases and at J to 9 bases, leaving 22 bases not matched to a gene. The CDR3 is 19 amino acids. CDR3 bases: TGTGCCAGCAGCTTATTCGGCGATAGCGGGTTGTCTATATGGGGTGAGCAGTTCTTC. It specifies CASSLFGDSGLSIWGEQFF.

The chain couples TRBV30 to TRBJ1-1; no firm D call. This CDR3 is built from 13 residues. The V and J ends lost 2 bases and 11 bases respectively, with 18 bases between them. CDR1 is GTSNPN and CDR2 is SVGIG in the germline V gene (reference sequence). The CDR3 protein is CAWSPQSQVGAFF. The CDR3 region has the DNA TGTGCCTGGAGTCCCCAATCCCAGGTTGGGGCTTTCTTT.

The table lists this clonotype with many counts. The V and J genes are TRBV10-3 and TRBJ2-1; a possible D gene is TRBD1 (6 bases). This CDR3 is built from 12 residues. Between the trimmed V and J ends, which lost 10 bases and 6 bases, there was a span of 13 bases. The germline V gene encodes CDR1 ENHRY and CDR2 SYGVKD. The DNA of the CDR3 is TGTGCCACCGTAGGACAGATCAATGAGCAGTTCTTC. Translated, it gives CATVGQINEQFF.

In its sample, this clonotype was seen many times. The chain couples TRBV7-8 to TRBJ2-7; TRBD2 agrees at 9 bases. The CDR3 is 15 amino acids. CDR1 SGHVS and CDR2 FQNEAQ come from the germline V gene. With V trimmed by 1 base and J by 6 bases, 7 bases remained unmatched. The CDR3 loop is CASSLVGAGGREQYF. The CDR3 bases are TGTGCCAGCAGCTTAGTAGGGGCGGGAGGGCGCGAGCAGTACTTC.

This clonotype was detected many times. J is TRBJ1-2 and V is TRBV12-3 or TRBV12-4; a weak D match, TRBD1 (6 bases). There are 12 residues in the CDR3. Trimming shortened V by 5 bases and J by 4 bases, and 8 bases separated the two germline ends. The CDR3 spells CASSQGTYGYTF. The CDR3 DNA is TGTGCCAGCAGTCAGGGGACCTATGGCTACACCTTC.

This clonotype has at least ten counts. The chain carries TRBV15 and TRBJ1-2, with 10 bases matching TRBD1. V lost 0 bases, J lost 7 bases, and 8 bases stayed unmatched. Germline values: CDR1 LNHNV, CDR2 YYDKDF (reference sequence). The CDR3 runs to 16 residues. CDR3 in DNA: TGTGCCACCAGCAGAGATTCCCTGGGGACAGGGGCTGGCTACACCTTC. Its protein product is CATSRDSLGTGAGYTF. Using reference TRBV15 and TRBJ1-2 for the parts outside the CDR3, the full variable domain is DAMVIQNPRYQVTQFGKPVTLSCSQTLNHNVMYWYQQKSSQAPKLLFHYYDKDFNNEADTPDNFQSRRPNTSFCFLDIRSPGLGDTAMYLCATSRDSLGTGAGYTFGSGTRLTVV.

This clonotype was counted ten times or more. J is TRBJ2-5 and V is TRBV19; D perhaps matches TRBD1 (5 bases). Trimming took 3 bases from V and 5 from J, leaving 16 bases between them. The CDR3 is made up of 15 amino acids. The germline gives CDR1 LNHDA, CDR2 SQIVND (reference sequence). DNA of the CDR3: TGTGCCAGTAGTATTACAGGAAGAATCGGGGAGACCCAGTACTTC. Its translation: CASSITGRIGETQYF.

V is TRBV5-4 and J is TRBJ2-5; 8 bases are shared with TRBD1. With V trimmed by 5 bases and J by 4 bases, 10 bases remained unmatched. Germline-derived CDR1 and CDR2 are SGHNT and YYREEE (reference sequence). The CDR3 is 15 amino acids. CDR3 in amino acids: CASRETRGRIETQYF. DNA of the CDR3: TGTGCCAGCAGGGAGACCAGGGGGCGTATAGAGACCCAGTACTTC.

The rearrangement joins TRBV6-2 or TRBV6-3 to TRBJ2-3; TRBD1 is a possible D gene (6 bases). Trimming left V 8 bases short and J 8 bases short, with 26 bases between. CDR3 size: 16 residues. Looked up from germline, CDR1 is MNHEY and CDR2 is SVGEGT. The CDR3 nucleotides are TGTGCCAGCCTGAGAGGGGCTAACCCACGAGGGGGTACGCAGTATTTT. Its protein product is CASLRGANPRGGTQYF.

This chain joins TRBV20-1 and TRBJ2-1; D gene uncertain. This CDR3 is 13 amino acids long. Looked up from germline, CDR1 is DFQATT and CDR2 is SNEGSKA (reference sequence). V gave up 2 bases and J gave up 2 bases, with 7 bases separating them. The CDR3 bases are TGCAGTGCTAGATCAGACGCCTACAATGAGCAGTTCTTC. It translates to CSARSDAYNEQFF.

At least ten counts were recorded for this clonotype. CDR3 sequence reads: CASSNRGRRGEKLFF. Here the CDR3 DNA reads TGTGCCAGCAGTAACAGGGGGCGGAGGGGCGAAAAACTGTTTTTT. This chain connects TRBV11-3 to TRBJ1-4; the match to TRBD1 covers 9 bases. The CDR3 has 15 residues. Germline V gives CDR1 SGHNT, CDR2 YENEEA. V lost 6 bases, J lost 8 bases, and 10 bases stayed unmatched.

Many counts were recorded for this clonotype. The CDR3 DNA reads TGTGCCAGCAGCCAGCGGGCCCTCTACGAGCAGTACTTC. It translates to CASSQRALYEQYF. The chain combines TRBV5-6 with TRBJ2-7; maybe TRBD2 (6 bases). The CDR3 is 13 residues long. CDR1 and CDR2 from the germline V gene are SGHDT and YYEEEE. The V end was cut by 4 bases, the J end by 3 bases, with 11 bases between.

This clonotype occurred many times. This rearrangement joins TRBV24-1 to TRBJ2-5, with TRBD1 matching 7 bases. The DNA end lines up better with TRBJ2-1; the J call may be wrong. CDR1 is KGHDR, CDR2 SFDVKD, per germline. The CDR3 is 15 amino acids. CDR3: CATSDLKQGLNEQFF. The CDR3 bases are TGTGCCACCAGTGATTTAAAACAGGGGTTGAATGAGCAGTTCTTC.

In this sample, this clonotype turned up many times. The gene calls are TRBV28 and TRBJ1-1; a weak D match, TRBD1 (5 bases). V lost 5 bases, J lost 2 bases, and 15 bases lay in between. This CDR3 contains 15 residues. In germline, CDR1 is MDHEN, CDR2 SYDVKM. The CDR3 reads CASSTRDLGNTEAFF. The CDR3 bases are TGTGCCAGCAGTACCCGGGACCTAGGTAACACTGAAGCTTTCTTT. Supplemented by reference TRBV28 and TRBJ1-1, the full variable domain reads DVKVTQSSRYLVKRTGEKVFLECVQDMDHENMFWYRQDPGLGLRLIYFSYDVKMKEKGDIPEGYSVSREKKERFSLILESASTNQTSMYLCASSTRDLGNTEAFFGQGTRLTVV.

This clonotype was recorded at least ten times. The CDR3 DNA reads TGTGCCAGCAGCCGAATCAGTCTTCCCGGGGAGCTGTTTTTT. Its translation is CASSRISLPGELFF. The rearrangement links TRBV3-1 to TRBJ2-2; D gene ambiguous. Trimming stripped 4 bases from V and 6 bases from J, with 12 bases between. The CDR3 extends over 14 amino acids. Germline-derived CDR1 and CDR2 are LGHDT and YNNKEL (reference sequence).

This clonotype was detected only a few times. V gene TRBV7-9 combines with J gene TRBJ1-1, with 7 bases lining up with TRBD1. The length of the CDR3 is 13 residues. With 6 bases clipped from V and 6 bases from J, the junction kept 7 bases outside the gene matches. CDR1 and CDR2 (germline): SEHNR, FQNEAQ (reference sequence). CDR3 loop: CASSANRGSEAFF. In DNA, the CDR3 is TGTGCCAGCAGTGCGAACAGGGGATCTGAAGCTTTCTTT. Complete variable domain (other parts from reference TRBV7-9 and TRBJ1-1): DTGVSQNPRHKITKRGQNVTFRCDPISEHNRLYWYRQTLGQGPEFLTYFQNEAQLEKSRLLSDRFSAERPKGSFSTLEIQRTEQGDSAMYLCASSANRGSEAFFGQGTRLTVV.

The chain joins TRBV20-1 to TRBJ2-1; 9 bases match TRBD2. With 0 bases clipped from V and 2 bases from J, the junction kept 11 bases outside the gene matches. Germline V lookup: CDR1 DFQATT, CDR2 SNEGSKA (reference sequence). CDR3 length: 18 residues. Here the CDR3 DNA reads TGCAGTGCTAGAGATAGGTCCGTTAGCGGGAGTCCCTACAATGAGCAGTTCTTC. It codes for CSARDRSVSGSPYNEQFF.

This chain uses TRBV6-1 with TRBJ1-1; 9 bases match TRBD1. The CDR3 is made up of 15 amino acids. V shed 6 bases and J 6 bases; nucleotides not matched to a gene: 11. Germline-derived CDR1 and CDR2 are MNHNS and SASEGT. In DNA form, the CDR3 reads TGTGCCAGCAGCCCGGGACAGGGTGTAAGCGCTGAAGCTTTCTTT. The encoded protein is CASSPGQGVSAEAFF.

This clonotype was counted between two and nine times. The V call is TRBV19, the J call TRBJ2-7, with 10 bases lining up with TRBD1. CDR3 size: 16 residues. With V trimmed by 1 base and J by 3 bases, 6 bases remained unmatched. Looked up from germline, CDR1 is LNHDA and CDR2 is SQIVND (reference sequence). CDR3 bases: TGTGCCAGTAGTATAGCGGTCGGGACAGGGGTCTACGAGCAGTACTTC. It translates to CASSIAVGTGVYEQYF.

As regards this clonotype: A much larger clone lies one base from this, so it may be a read error. The chain has TRBV27 and TRBJ2-5; D not resolved. Germline CDR1 reads MNHEY; CDR2 reads SMNVEV (reference sequence). The CDR3 is 14 residues long. The CDR3 nucleotides read TGTGCCGGCAGTTTAGTCGCGGCTCAAGAGACCCAGTACTTC. Translation gives CAGSLVAAQETQYF.

This clonotype was counted a few times. The junction shows a germline mismatch at one end, possibly a read error. The V and J genes are TRBV5-5 and TRBJ2-1; a weak D match, TRBD2 (6 bases). CDR1 SGHKS and CDR2 YYEKEE come from the germline V gene (reference sequence). The CDR3 has 13 amino acids. The CDR3: CARSLGGNNEQFF. The CDR3, as DNA: TGTGCCAGAAGCTTGGGGGGAAACAATGAGCAGTTCTTC.